This note documents a single T cell receptor (beta chain) sequence. This clone was recorded a few times. It lacks a known antigen. The input lacks base qualities; no much larger clone sits a single base away. CDR3 length: 14 amino acids, cysteine to phenylalanine. Left in the record is the CDR3 DNA by itself, 42 bases read in frame from the first base. V trim: 5 bases; J trim: 4 bases; unmatched bases: 8. According to the germline V gene, CDR1 reads SGHVS and CDR2 reads FQNEAQ. This sample was taken from a study of shared clonotypes between healthy human individuals (dated by TCRdb to about 2020). In the study overall: Three men and two women, aged 18 to 49 years, made up the cohort. Blood TCR repertoires of about five healthy adults were deeply sequenced to estimate repertoire size and the extent of clonotype sharing between individuals. Leukapheresis yielded between about 0.9 and 10 billion PBMCs per donor. To increase sequencing depth and limit assay-specific biases, TCR repertoire library preparation and sequencing were carried out by different laboratories using diverse techniques. Study-level results and caveats: Sampling was limited to blood, and TCR repertoires in tissue likely differ from TCR repertoires in blood. Pairwise subsampling led to the expectation that sequencing depth would affect the degree of clonotype sharing among donors. The small number of donors limited the genetic and exposure-history diversity represented.

Using the deep immunoSEQ assay, multiplex PCR amplified TCR CDR3 regions from genomic DNA. Extracted genomic DNA from each cell subset was spread evenly across all wells of several immunoSEQ 96-well plates, with each plate serving as a replicate. Each replicate PCR for unsorted PBMC received about 300 ng genomic DNA, equal to 30,000 or so T cell genomes. Genomic DNA from unsorted PBMC was sequenced over ten immunoSEQ deep assay plates. Purified libraries were quantified with a Qubit 3.0 fluorometer, sized on a Bioanalyzer 2100, and re-quantified with the KAPA Library Quantification kit. Every immunoSEQ 96-well plate was sequenced on a separate single-read 150-cycle Illumina NextSeq 550 flow cell. Per the original workflow: Because the immunoSEQ output included only junctional sequences and no quality scores, the filtering could not be the same as the filtering used for full-length reads. To assign V/J genes and CDR3, sequences were annotated using PyIR, a Python wrapper for IgBLAST v1.9, with IMGT germline references. Reads with weak V/J assignments (E-value above 1e-6), missing CDR3, stop codons, out-of-frame junctions, or ambiguous translated residues were removed. V3J clonotypes were defined by identical inferred V gene, J gene, and CDR3 amino acid sequence. Percentage overlap between repertoires was computed as shared unique clonotypes divided by the size of the smaller repertoire. RTK rarefaction, the Chao1 estimator, and Recon v2.1 estimates of unobserved clonotypes were used to assess repertoire richness. TCRdb limited this immuneACCESS table to in-frame rearrangements with V and J called. A share of clones is missing; checked studies link under half to unresolved V genes, and the rest is unexplained. V, J and clone size were drawn from that table, and D and trimming were deduced from the DNA. Present in this sample are nearly 500,000 clones, over 65% of which were seen just once. The top ten constitute 10% to 15% of the sample.

The donors were healthy, HIV-negative adults who had no recently reported acute infections or vaccinations. Every donor was a Caucasian adult residing in Nashville, Tennessee, USA. For unsorted samples, some 87 million PBMCs were counted, and genomic DNA was extracted using the QIAamp DNA Blood Mini kit. After blood collection by leukapheresis, PBMCs were isolated using Ficoll-Histopaque density gradient centrifugation and then cryopreserved in the vapor phase of liquid nitrogen. The clonotype originates from a woman aged 40 to 50 in good health. Some clones in this sample may be carry-over from other donors' samples. This receptor chain uses TRBV7-8 and TRBJ2-7, with 7 bases in between that match TRBD1. Sequencing was performed on PBMCs. The CDR3 protein: CASSPTGKGYEQYF. The nucleotide sequence reads as follows: TGTGCCAGCAGCCCGACAGGGAAGGGGTACGAGCAGTACTTC.